What follows are 32 T cell receptor beta chains derived from one specimen sequenced in a study of T-cell reconstitution after alpha-beta-depleted transplantation in children. A library of TCRbeta sequences, prepared with unique molecular identifiers, was generated. Via MiXCR, TCRdb re-called the PCR reads, giving one row per CDR3 protein. Of around 240,000 distinct CDR3 sequences listed, 8.2% are singletons. The specimen comprised PBMCs, mostly from graft donor cells, sampled 180 days after TCRalphabeta/CD19-depleted stem cell transplant. Source of these receptors: a male patient under 18 who had a stem cell transplant for acute lymphoblastic leukemia, so the T cells may come from the graft donor.

The table lists this clonotype with many counts. This chain links TRBV4-3 with TRBJ2-3; 8 positions match TRBD1. Germline-derived CDR1 and CDR2 are LGHNA and YSLEER. Trimming took 4 bases from V and 6 from J; bases not matched to a gene: 3. The CDR3 loop spans 13 amino acids. The CDR3 is CASSRDRGDTQYF. The CDR3 region has the DNA TGCGCCAGCAGCCGCGACAGGGGTGATACGCAGTATTTT.

The chain joins TRBV12-3 or TRBV12-4 to TRBJ1-2; 7 positions match TRBD1. The CDR3 runs 15 residues. J gave up 1 base and V 4 bases, and 6 bases lay outside the gene matches. CDR3 sequence reads: CASSSYRDSNYGYTF. DNA for the CDR3: TGTGCCAGCAGTTCGTACCGGGACAGTAACTATGGCTACACCTTC.

The table lists this clonotype with many counts. As DNA, the CDR3 is TGTGCCAGCAGCCCTAGTGTCGGAAACATTCAGTACTTC. Encoded protein: CASSPSVGNIQYF. The chain joins TRBV11-2 to TRBJ2-4; D is unresolved. The germline V gene encodes CDR1 SGHAT and CDR2 FQNNGV. V was cut by 5 bases and J by 6 bases, with 11 bases left in between. The CDR3 loop spans 13 amino acids.

This clonotype was seen many times. J is TRBJ2-2 and V is TRBV5-1; 12 bases line up with TRBD2. From germline, CDR1 is SGHRS and CDR2 YFSETQ. The CDR3 spans 17 residues. Trimming removed 4 bases from V and 2 bases from J; junction bases left unmatched: 6. CDR3 amino acids: CASSVLLAGGNTGELFF. CDR3 nucleotides: TGCGCCAGCAGCGTGCTACTAGCGGGAGGAAACACCGGGGAGCTGTTTTTT.

This clonotype occurred many times. This chain joins TRBV20-1 and TRBJ1-4; D ambiguous. Trimming removed 7 bases from V and 0 bases from J, with 9 bases in between. The CDR3 has 13 amino acids. Germline CDR1 DFQATT, CDR2 SNEGSKA (reference sequence). CDR3 nucleotides: TGCAGTGTCTCAGTTGCAACTAATGAAAAACTGTTTTTT. This translates into CSVSVATNEKLFF.

This clonotype was counted many times. In nucleotides, the CDR3 is TGTGCCAGCAGCCCTGACAGCGGGCCCTACGAGCAGTACTTC. The encoded protein is CASSPDSGPYEQYF. The chain has TRBV4-2 and TRBJ2-7, with a weak D call TRBD2 (6 bases). This CDR3 is 14 amino acids long. Germline CDR1 and CDR2: LGHNA and YNFKEQ. Trimming cost V 4 bases and J 2 bases, with 12 bases left between them.

This clonotype was seen ten or more times. The rearrangement joins TRBV15 to TRBJ2-2, with 7 nucleotides matching TRBD2. The CDR3 is 17 residues long. The V gene's germline CDR1 is LNHNV and CDR2 YYDKDF (reference sequence). After removal of 10 bases from V and 5 bases from J, the junction contained 19 bases not matched to a gene. As DNA, the CDR3 is TGTGCCATCGACGTCCCTATTGGGGAGGGAAGAACCGGGGAGCTGTTTTTT. This encodes CAIDVPIGEGRTGELFF. Full variable domain (outside the CDR3, taken from reference TRBV15 and TRBJ2-2): DAMVIQNPRYQVTQFGKPVTLSCSQTLNHNVMYWYQQKSSQAPKLLFHYYDKDFNNEADTPDNFQSRRPNTSFCFLDIRSPGLGDTAMYLCAIDVPIGEGRTGELFFGEGSRLTVL.

This clonotype was recorded at least ten times. The chain combines TRBV6-5 with TRBJ2-3, with D tentatively TRBD1 or TRBD2 (5 bases each). This CDR3 region has 14 residues. V was pared by 7 bases and J by 2 bases, with 13 bases between. Germline CDR1 and CDR2: MNHEY and SVGAGI. CDR3 region: CASTPRGATDTQYF. CDR3 DNA sequence: TGTGCCAGCACCCCCCGGGGCGCCACAGATACGCAGTATTTT.

This clonotype showed up many times. The V gene is TRBV29-1, the J gene TRBJ1-1; 8 bases align to TRBD1. The V and J ends lost 6 bases and 4 bases, in that order; junction bases with no gene match: 4. Germline CDR1 is SQVTM and CDR2 is ANQGSEA. The CDR3 has 12 amino acids. As DNA, the CDR3 is TGCAGCGTCGACAGGGGAGGCACTGAAGCTTTCTTT. Its protein is CSVDRGGTEAFF.

This clonotype was counted many times. This chain uses TRBV19 with TRBJ1-4, with D hard to call. The CDR3 extends over 14 amino acids. With 5 bases removed from V and 8 bases from J, the gap between germline ends came to 15 bases. Germline loops: CDR1 LNHDA, CDR2 SQIVND (reference sequence). The CDR3 protein is CASSPAGYGEKLFF. In DNA form, the CDR3 reads TGTGCCAGTAGTCCGGCGGGGTATGGAGAAAAACTGTTTTTT. The full variable domain, in which reference TRBV19 and TRBJ1-4 provide the parts outside the CDR3, is DGGITQSPKYLFRKEGQNVTLSCEQNLNHDAMYWYRQDPGQGLRLIYYSQIVNDFQKGDIAEGYSVSREKKESFPLTVTSAQKNPTAFYLCASSPAGYGEKLFFGSGTQLSVL.

This clonotype was recorded at least ten times. This chain links TRBV2 with TRBJ2-5; D may correspond to TRBD1 or TRBD2 (5 bases each). CDR1 is SNHLY and CDR2 is FYNNEI in the germline V gene. CDR3 length: 12 residues. The V end lost 4 bases, the J end lost 5 bases, and 8 bases lay between the germline ends. The CDR3 loop is CASSAWGETQYF. In DNA form, the CDR3 reads TGTGCCAGCAGTGCCTGGGGGGAGACCCAGTACTTC.

This clonotype has a count of ten or more. This rearrangement joins TRBV7-2 to TRBJ1-2, with 7 bases that match TRBD1. Looked up from germline, CDR1 is SGHTA and CDR2 is FQGNSA. This CDR3 has 13 amino acids. V dropped 7 bases and J dropped 4; count of bases not matched to a gene: 6. This chain's CDR3 is CASNRGAGYGYTF. The CDR3 nucleotides are TGTGCCAGCAACAGGGGCGCAGGCTATGGCTACACCTTC.

This clonotype has ten or more counts. The V and J genes are TRBV6-5 and TRBJ2-1, with D possibly TRBD2 on 5 matching bases. The CDR3 runs 17 residues. Per germline, CDR1 MNHEY and CDR2 SVGAGI. Trimming removed 0 bases from V and 7 bases from J, with 19 bases in between. CDR3 residues: CASSYSGRGYVTNEQFF. CDR3 sequence (DNA): TGTGCCAGCAGTTACTCAGGTCGGGGTTATGTTACAAATGAGCAGTTCTTC.

This clonotype was seen repeatedly, ten times or more. The chain uses TRBV24-1 and TRBJ2-1, with D possibly matching TRBD2 (6 bases). This CDR3 has 14 amino acids. V lost 10 bases to trimming and J lost 3 bases, with 15 bases between them. The germline V gene has CDR1 KGHDR and CDR2 SFDVKD. The CDR3 coding sequence is TGTGCCACACCCTACGGGAGAGTCTACAATGAGCAGTTCTTC. Translating gives CATPYGRVYNEQFF.

This clonotype was recorded many times. The chain has TRBV5-1 and TRBJ2-1; 10 nucleotides align to TRBD2. Germline V gene data show CDR1 as SGHRS and CDR2 as YFSETQ. V shed 2 bases and J 8 bases; nucleotides not matched to a gene: 10. CDR3 size: 16 residues. The chain's CDR3 is CASSLLIAGGEYEQFF. The DNA of the CDR3 is TGCGCCAGCAGCTTACTTATAGCGGGGGGAGAATATGAGCAGTTCTTC.

This clonotype was recorded many times. J is TRBJ2-6 and V is TRBV25-1; tentative D call: TRBD1 (6 bases). Germline CDR1 MGHDK, CDR2 SYGVNS. V was trimmed by 4 bases and J by 6 bases, leaving 13 bases between them. CDR3 length: 15 residues. CDR3 in DNA: TGTGCCAGCAGTGGACACCCAGGGGAGGCCAACGTCCTGACTTTC. Residues: CASSGHPGEANVLTF.

The V call is TRBV4-1, the J call TRBJ2-3, with D unresolved. Trimming took 4 bases from V and 2 from J, leaving 13 bases between them. Germline V gene data show CDR1 as MGHRA and CDR2 as YSYEKL. The CDR3 is 15 amino acids. The CDR3: CASSLSLIPTDTQYF. Written as DNA, the CDR3 is TGCGCCAGCAGCCTTTCATTGATACCCACAGATACGCAGTATTTT.

This clonotype has ten or more counts. The chain carries TRBV2 and TRBJ2-1, with D perhaps matching TRBD1 or TRBD2 (5 bases each). Trimming left V 0 bases short and J 5 bases short, with 11 bases between. In germline, CDR1 is SNHLY, CDR2 FYNNEI. This CDR3 comprises 15 residues. CDR3 residues: CASSEAWDGHNEQFF. Here the CDR3 DNA reads TGTGCCAGCAGTGAAGCTTGGGACGGCCACAATGAGCAGTTCTTC.

This clonotype was seen ten or more times. The chain links TRBV5-5 to TRBJ2-7; D is undetermined. Germline V gene data show CDR1 as SGHKS and CDR2 as YYEKEE (reference sequence). Trimming pared 0 bases from V and 4 bases from J, leaving 2 bases between. This CDR3 contains 11 residues. The CDR3 coding sequence is TGTGCCAGCAGCTTGGTATACGAGCAGTACTTC. It codes for CASSLVYEQYF.

In its sample, this clonotype was seen many times. V gene TRBV15 combines with J gene TRBJ2-3, with 12 bases that match TRBD2. Unmatched junction bases numbered 7, after V lost 0 bases and J lost 0 bases. This CDR3 is built from 19 residues. Germline CDR1 and CDR2: LNHNV and YYDKDF (reference sequence). CDR3 in amino acids: CATSRDLASGRASTDTQYF. In DNA, the CDR3 is TGTGCCACCAGCAGAGATCTGGCTAGCGGGAGGGCTAGCACAGATACGCAGTATTTT. Drawing the rest from reference TRBV15 and TRBJ2-3, the complete variable domain is DAMVIQNPRYQVTQFGKPVTLSCSQTLNHNVMYWYQQKSSQAPKLLFHYYDKDFNNEADTPDNFQSRRPNTSFCFLDIRSPGLGDTAMYLCATSRDLASGRASTDTQYFGPGTRLTVL.

This clonotype appeared many times. V and J are TRBV15 and TRBJ1-6; D gene ambiguous. The length of the CDR3 is 15 residues. Germline CDR1 is LNHNV and CDR2 is YYDKDF (reference sequence). Trimming left V 5 bases short and J 7 bases short, with 15 bases between. CDR3 in DNA: TGTGCCACCAGCTCGGTAGGCAGGTGGAATTCACCCCTCCACTTT. Translating it yields CATSSVGRWNSPLHF.

This clonotype was detected ten times or more. V usage is TRBV12-3 or TRBV12-4 and J usage is TRBJ1-1; D is unclear. This CDR3 comprises 13 residues. Deletions cut 1 base from V and 4 bases from J, with 7 bases between. The CDR3 DNA is TGTGCCAGCAGTTTAGATGGGTCCACTGAAGCTTTCTTT. Encoded protein: CASSLDGSTEAFF.

This clonotype showed up many times. This sequence joins TRBV20-1 and TRBJ2-2, with a tentative D call TRBD2 (6 bases). Deletions cut 1 base from V and 6 bases from J, with 12 bases between. CDR3 length: 14 amino acids. CDR1 is DFQATT, CDR2 SNEGSKA, per germline (reference sequence). The CDR3, as DNA: TGCAGTGCTAGAGGTGGGGGGAAAGCCGGGGAGCTGTTTTTT. Protein product: CSARGGGKAGELFF.

This clonotype was detected ten times or more. The genes are TRBV20-1 and TRBJ2-3; 7 bases align to TRBD2. The CDR3 has 14 residues. The V segment lost 3 bases and the J segment 5 bases; nucleotides outside the gene matches: 8. CDR1 and CDR2 from the germline V gene are DFQATT and SNEGSKA (reference sequence). This CDR3 reads CSASVSGKGDTQYF. DNA for the CDR3: TGCAGTGCTAGTGTCAGCGGGAAGGGAGATACGCAGTATTTT.

The sample holds many counts of this clonotype. This chain connects TRBV12-3 or TRBV12-4 to TRBJ2-4, with 7 bases fitting TRBD1. V lost 6 bases and J lost 4; bases outside the gene matches: 3. The CDR3 length is 13 residues. The CDR3, as DNA: TGTGCCAGCAGGCCGGGACAGAAAAACATTCAGTACTTC. Amino acids: CASRPGQKNIQYF.

Many counts were recorded for this clonotype. The chain couples TRBV9 to TRBJ2-6; D gene ambiguous. In germline, CDR1 is SGDLS, CDR2 YYNGEE. The CDR3 totals 14 residues. V was clipped by 0 bases and J by 4 bases, with 5 bases between them. CDR3 loop: CASSVETGANVLTF. In DNA, the CDR3 is TGTGCCAGCAGCGTAGAAACCGGGGCCAACGTCCTGACTTTC.

The sample holds many counts of this clonotype. The chain couples TRBV5-1 to TRBJ2-7, with TRBD2 identical over 7 bases. The germline CDR1 and CDR2 sequences are SGHRS and YFSETQ. CDR3 length equals 13 residues. The ends lost 4 bases at V and 2 bases at J; junction bases unmatched: 3. In DNA, the CDR3 is TGCGCCAGCAGCCGGGGAGGGGCCTACGAGCAGTACTTC. Its translation: CASSRGGAYEQYF.

This clonotype occurred many times. The rearrangement links TRBV7-2 to TRBJ1-5; tentatively, D is TRBD1 (6 bases). Germline CDR1 reads SGHTA; CDR2 reads FQGNSA. Between the trimmed V and J ends, which lost 4 bases and 0 bases, there was a span of 10 bases. The CDR3 is 15 amino acids. This CDR3 is CASSWTVDSNQPQHF. CDR3 DNA sequence: TGTGCCAGCAGCTGGACAGTGGATAGCAATCAGCCCCAGCATTTT. Full variable domain (rest looked up from reference TRBV7-2 and TRBJ1-5): GAGVSQSPSNKVTEKGKDVELRCDPISGHTALYWYRQSLGQGLEFLIYFQGNSAPDKSGLPSDRFSAERTGGSVSTLTIQRTQQEDSAVYLCASSWTVDSNQPQHFGDGTRLSIL.

This clonotype occurred many times. V is TRBV3-1 and J is TRBJ1-2; D gene unclear. The CDR3 spans 12 residues. The V and J ends lost 1 base and 8 bases respectively, with 8 bases between them. CDR1 and CDR2 (germline): LGHDT, YNNKEL (reference sequence). The CDR3 DNA follows: TGTGCCAGCAGCCAAGGGCAGGTGGGCTACACCTTC. As protein: CASSQGQVGYTF.

This clonotype was seen many times. The chain recombines TRBV27 with TRBJ2-1; D unclear. The V end was cut by 0 bases, the J end by 6 bases, with 6 bases between. The CDR3 length is 13 residues. In germline, CDR1 is MNHEY, CDR2 SMNVEV (reference sequence). This CDR3 is CASSLSRTNEQFF. CDR3 DNA sequence: TGTGCCAGCAGTTTATCGAGAACCAATGAGCAGTTCTTC.

Turning to this clonotype: This could be a read error, since a much larger clone is one nucleotide away. CDR3 DNA: TGCGCCAGCAGCTTCCTTAACTGGACTGGTGGCTACACCTTC. It yields the protein CASSFLNWTGGYTF. This chain connects TRBV5-1 to TRBJ1-2; D gene unclear. This CDR3 comprises 14 residues. Per the germline V gene, CDR1 is SGHRS and CDR2 is YFSETQ. Trimming removed 2 bases from V and 7 bases from J, with 15 bases in between.

This clonotype was recorded at least ten times. The chain couples TRBV5-1 to TRBJ2-7; 10 bases match TRBD1. This CDR3 spans 14 amino acids. V dropped 4 bases and J dropped 5; count of bases not matched to a gene: 6. Germline V gene data show CDR1 as SGHRS and CDR2 as YFSETQ. Written as DNA, the CDR3 is TGCGCCAGCAGCGTGGGACAGGGGCGCGACGAGCAGTACTTC. Translated: CASSVGQGRDEQYF.